This T cell receptor beta chain is from a study of CD8 T cells in Susac syndrome. TCR beta sequences were obtained from blood CD8+ and CD4+ T cells. The CDR3 is 16 amino acids. Germline V gene data show CDR1 as SGHRS and CDR2 as YFSETQ. J was trimmed by 0 bases and V by 6 bases; bases with no gene match: 12. RNA, at about 0.5 to 1 ug, was reverse transcribed with random hexamers. Amplification of TCR beta CDR3 across 54 Vbeta and 13 Jbeta was performed with immunoSEQ multiplex PCR. TCRdb redid the calling of the immunoSEQ multiplex PCR reads with MiXCR, one entry per CDR3 protein. The sample contains over 95,000 distinct CDR3 sequences, 80% to 95% of which appear only once.

The material sequenced was CD4+ T cells from PBMCs. The chain joins TRBV5-1 to TRBJ2-7; TRBD1 matches at 7 bases. The sequence derives from a human donor in good health. For the CDR3, the DNA is TGCGCCAGCACATCGATGTCGGGACAGAGCTCCTACGAGCAGTACTTC. Its translation is CASTSMSGQSSYEQYF.